A single sample is the source of the 15 T cell receptor beta chains below, sequenced in a study of T cells in Graves' hyperthyroidism and ophthalmopathy. Researchers amplified the TCR beta CDR3 regions from RNA transcripts. The study used the HTBI primer set for a first-round RT-PCR of the TCR CDR3. Each CDR3 protein gets one entry after TCRdb re-called the multiplex PCR reads with MiXCR. The table records around 520,000 distinct CDR3 sequences, 11% to 15% of them present only once. Sequenced material: blood. The receptor source for this set is a woman in her 40s with Graves' hyperthyroidism.

This clonotype was seen a few times. The chain joins TRBV10-3 to TRBJ1-1; D gene ambiguous. The CDR3 covers 14 residues. Trimming took 6 bases from V and 7 from J, leaving 18 bases between them. Germline lookup yields CDR1 ENHRY and CDR2 SYGVKD. CDR3 amino acids: CAISDTTPQIEAFF. The CDR3 DNA reads TGTGCCATCAGCGATACCACACCTCAAATTGAAGCTTTCTTT.

This clonotype has ten or more counts. This chain uses TRBV12-3 or TRBV12-4 with TRBJ2-2, with 13 bases fitting TRBD2. The CDR3 is 14 amino acids. V lost 6 bases to trimming and J lost 5 bases; unmatched junction nucleotides: 0. Written as DNA, the CDR3 is TGTGCCAGCAGGACTAGCGGGAGGACCGGGGAGCTGTTTTTT. As protein: CASRTSGRTGELFF.

The table lists this clonotype with many counts. The J gene is TRBJ2-7, the V gene TRBV11-2, with D uncertain. V lost 5 bases, J lost 2 bases, and 10 bases lay in between. The germline V gene has CDR1 SGHAT and CDR2 FQNNGV. The CDR3 covers 13 residues. CDR3 bases: TGTGCCAGCAGCCCCCCCGGTCCCTACGAGCAGTACTTC. Its translation: CASSPPGPYEQYF.

This clonotype was counted ten times or more. The junction departs from germline at one end; a sequencing error may be responsible. The V gene is TRBV12-3 or TRBV12-4, the J gene TRBJ2-5; D is undetermined. The CDR3 has 11 amino acids. CDR3 in amino acids: CASRLGMTQYF. CDR3 DNA: TGTGCCAGCAGATTAGGGATGACCCAGTACTTC.

The chain combines TRBV10-1 with TRBJ2-3; possible D gene TRBD2, 5 bases. Trimming removed 6 bases at V and 7 bases at J, with 11 bases between. Per the germline V gene, CDR1 is WNHNN and CDR2 is SYGVQD (reference sequence). The CDR3 extends over 12 amino acids. CDR3: CASSQEANTQYF. The CDR3 DNA reads as TGCGCCAGCAGCCAGGAGGCAAATACGCAGTATTTT.

This chain joins TRBV9 and TRBJ1-2; TRBD1 agrees at 9 bases. Germline assignment: CDR1 SGDLS and CDR2 YYNGEE. J lost 4 bases, V lost 2 bases, and 6 bases had no gene match. CDR3 length equals 15 residues. CDR3 region: CASSVTGGGSYGYTF. In DNA form, the CDR3 reads TGTGCCAGCAGCGTGACAGGGGGTGGGAGCTATGGCTACACCTTC. The full variable domain, its missing parts supplied by reference TRBV9 and TRBJ1-2, is DSGVTQTPKHLITATGQRVTLRCSPRSGDLSVYWYQQSLDQGLQFLIQYYNGEERAKGNILERFSAQQFPDLHSELNLSSLELGDSALYFCASSVTGGGSYGYTFGSGTRLTVV.

This clonotype was counted at least ten times. This sequence joins TRBV20-1 and TRBJ2-7; the match to TRBD2 covers 9 bases. The CDR3 has 15 amino acids. Looked up from germline, CDR1 is DFQATT and CDR2 is SNEGSKA (reference sequence). Unmatched junction bases numbered 6, after V lost 0 bases and J lost 3 bases. The CDR3 sequence is CSARDIATSGYEQYF. CDR3 sequence (DNA): TGCAGTGCTAGAGATATTGCGACTAGCGGCTACGAGCAGTACTTC.

The V and J genes are TRBV19 and TRBJ1-2; D perhaps matches TRBD1 (5 bases). The V end lost 3 bases, the J end lost 6 bases, and 8 bases lay between the germline ends. The CDR3 runs to 12 residues. Per germline, CDR1 LNHDA and CDR2 SQIVND (reference sequence). CDR3 DNA sequence: TGTGCCAGTAGTATCGGACAAAATGGCTACACCTTC. Its protein product is CASSIGQNGYTF.

The rearrangement links TRBV20-1 to TRBJ1-1; tentative D call: TRBD1 (5 bases). V lost 0 bases and J lost 3, with 17 bases in between. CDR3 length: 16 residues. CDR1 DFQATT and CDR2 SNEGSKA come from the germline V gene (reference sequence). The CDR3 is CSARDLSKQAYTEAFF. As DNA, the CDR3 is TGCAGTGCTAGAGATTTAAGTAAACAGGCCTACACTGAAGCTTTCTTT.

The CDR3 DNA reads as TGTGCCAGCCGCCGGGGCGGGGGTCCTAGCACAGATACGCAGTATTTT. Amino acid sequence: CASRRGGGPSTDTQYF. The J gene is TRBJ2-3, the V gene TRBV27, with 7 nucleotides matching TRBD2. V shed 8 bases and J 0 bases; nucleotides not matched to a gene: 11. The CDR3 consists of 16 residues. Germline CDR1 reads MNHEY; CDR2 reads SMNVEV (reference sequence).

This clonotype was observed at least ten times. The rearrangement uses TRBV20-1 and TRBJ1-1, with D maybe TRBD1 (6 bases). Germline V gives CDR1 DFQATT, CDR2 SNEGSKA (reference sequence). The CDR3 totals 17 residues. The V end was cut by 3 bases, the J end by 1 base, with 21 bases between. CDR3 loop: CSASRSGGTFRNTEAFF. The CDR3 nucleotides read TGCAGTGCTAGCCGGTCGGGGGGCACGTTCCGGAACACTGAAGCTTTCTTT.

This clonotype was detected a few times. The chain carries TRBV4-2 and TRBJ1-1; a possible D gene is TRBD1 (6 bases). Germline CDR1 LGHNA, CDR2 YNFKEQ. V gave up 3 bases and J gave up 8 bases, with 13 bases separating them. This CDR3 spans 13 amino acids. The CDR3 DNA sequence: TGTGCCAGCAGCCAGGCGGGGGCAGTCGAAGCTTTCTTT. Encoded protein: CASSQAGAVEAFF.

The rearrangement uses TRBV7-8 and TRBJ1-6; D remains unclear. Germline V lookup: CDR1 SGHVS, CDR2 FQNEAQ. V dropped 2 bases and J dropped 8 bases, with 13 bases sitting between them. The CDR3 loop spans 15 amino acids. CDR3 nucleotide sequence: TGTGCCAGCAGCTTACAGCGGGGTTTGTATTCACCCCTCCACTTT. It encodes CASSLQRGLYSPLHF.

This clonotype was seen at least ten times. The chain employs TRBV11-3 and TRBJ2-2; tentatively, D is TRBD1 or TRBD2 (5 bases each). The germline V gene encodes CDR1 SGHNT and CDR2 YENEEA. The V gene lost 5 bases and the J gene lost 2 bases, with 15 bases spanning the gap. The CDR3 spans 16 residues. CDR3 DNA: TGTGCCAGCAGCACTAGGGGCCATGAAAACACCGGGGAGCTGTTTTTT. Protein product: CASSTRGHENTGELFF.

The sample holds a few counts of this clonotype. The V and J genes are TRBV5-1 and TRBJ2-1; 12 bases map to TRBD2. The CDR3 runs 18 residues. After removal of 4 bases from V and 1 base from J, the junction contained 9 bases not matched to a gene. Germline V gives CDR1 SGHRS, CDR2 YFSETQ. CDR3 nucleotides: TGCGCCAGCAGCCCGGGACTAGCGGGCTCTATATCCTACAATGAGCAGTTCTTC. It yields the protein CASSPGLAGSISYNEQFF.